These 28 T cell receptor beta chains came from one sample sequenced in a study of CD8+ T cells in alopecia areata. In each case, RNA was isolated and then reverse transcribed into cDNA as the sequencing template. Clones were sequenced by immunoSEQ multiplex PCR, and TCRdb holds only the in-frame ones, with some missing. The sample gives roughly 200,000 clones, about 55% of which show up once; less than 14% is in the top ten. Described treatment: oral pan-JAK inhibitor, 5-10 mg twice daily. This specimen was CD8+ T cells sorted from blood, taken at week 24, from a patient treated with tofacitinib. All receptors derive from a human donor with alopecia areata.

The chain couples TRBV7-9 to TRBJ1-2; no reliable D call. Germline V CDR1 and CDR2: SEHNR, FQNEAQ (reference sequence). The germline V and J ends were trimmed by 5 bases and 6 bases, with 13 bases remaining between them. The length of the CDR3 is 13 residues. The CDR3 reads CASSHLDLDGYTF. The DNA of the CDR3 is TGTGCCAGCAGCCATTTGGACCTGGATGGCTACACCTTC.

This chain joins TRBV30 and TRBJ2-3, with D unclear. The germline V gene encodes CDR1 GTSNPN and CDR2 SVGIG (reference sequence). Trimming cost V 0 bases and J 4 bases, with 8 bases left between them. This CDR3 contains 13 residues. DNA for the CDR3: TGTGCCTGGAGTGTCGGAAGGTCAGATACGCAGTATTTT. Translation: CAWSVGRSDTQYF.

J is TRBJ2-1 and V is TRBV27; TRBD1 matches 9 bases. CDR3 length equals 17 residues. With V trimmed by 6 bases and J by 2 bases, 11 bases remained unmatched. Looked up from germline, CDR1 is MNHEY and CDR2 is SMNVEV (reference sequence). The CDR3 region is CASREPPGQGTYNEQFF. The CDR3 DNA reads TGTGCCAGCAGAGAGCCCCCGGGACAGGGCACCTACAATGAGCAGTTCTTC.

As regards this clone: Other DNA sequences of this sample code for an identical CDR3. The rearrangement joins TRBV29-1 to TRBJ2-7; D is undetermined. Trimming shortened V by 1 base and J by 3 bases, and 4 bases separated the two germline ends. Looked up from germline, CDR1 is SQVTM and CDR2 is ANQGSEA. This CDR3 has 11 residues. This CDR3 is CSVEAGYEQYF. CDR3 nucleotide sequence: TGCAGCGTTGAAGCAGGCTACGAGCAGTACTTC.

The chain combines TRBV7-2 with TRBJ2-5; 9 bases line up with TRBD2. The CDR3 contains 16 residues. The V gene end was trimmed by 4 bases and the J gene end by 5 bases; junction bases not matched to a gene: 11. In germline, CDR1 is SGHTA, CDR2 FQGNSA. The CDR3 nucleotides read TGTGCCAGCAGCTGGGGTAGCGGGGGTATAGATGAGACCCAGTACTTC. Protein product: CASSWGSGGIDETQYF.

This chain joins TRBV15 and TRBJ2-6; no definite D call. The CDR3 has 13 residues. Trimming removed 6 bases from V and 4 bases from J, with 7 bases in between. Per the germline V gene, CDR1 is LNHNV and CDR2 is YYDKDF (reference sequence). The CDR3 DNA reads TGTGCCACCAGGTCAATCGGGGCCAACGTCCTGACTTTC. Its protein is CATRSIGANVLTF.

This CDR3 reads CAISTGTGRDEQYF. The CDR3 coding sequence is TGTGCCATCAGTACCGGGACAGGGCGCGACGAGCAGTACTTC. J is TRBJ2-7 and V is TRBV10-3, with 9 bases aligning to TRBD1. Germline trimming cut 5 bases from V and 5 bases from J; bases unmatched to any gene: 7. The CDR3 runs 14 residues. Germline V CDR1 and CDR2: ENHRY, SYGVKD.

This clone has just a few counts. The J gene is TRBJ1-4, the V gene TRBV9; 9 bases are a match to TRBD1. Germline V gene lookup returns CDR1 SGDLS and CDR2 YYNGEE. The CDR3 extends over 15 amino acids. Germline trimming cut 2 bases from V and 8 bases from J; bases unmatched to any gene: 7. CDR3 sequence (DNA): TGTGCCAGCAGCGTGACAGGGGGTTTGGCCGAAAAACTGTTTTTT. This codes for CASSVTGGLAEKLFF.

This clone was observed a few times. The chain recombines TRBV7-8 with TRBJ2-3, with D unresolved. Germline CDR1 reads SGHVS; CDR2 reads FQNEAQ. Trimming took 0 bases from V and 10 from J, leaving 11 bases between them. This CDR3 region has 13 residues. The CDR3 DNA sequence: TGTGCCAGCAGCTTAGCGCCCCAATCGGCGCAGTATTTT. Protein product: CASSLAPQSAQYF.

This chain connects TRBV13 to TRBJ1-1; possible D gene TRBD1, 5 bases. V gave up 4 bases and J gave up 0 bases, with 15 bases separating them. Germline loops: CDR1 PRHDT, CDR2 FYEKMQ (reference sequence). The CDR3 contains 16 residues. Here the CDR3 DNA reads TGTGCCAGCAGCTCCGACAGCATAGTGATGAACACTGAAGCTTTCTTT. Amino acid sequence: CASSSDSIVMNTEAFF.

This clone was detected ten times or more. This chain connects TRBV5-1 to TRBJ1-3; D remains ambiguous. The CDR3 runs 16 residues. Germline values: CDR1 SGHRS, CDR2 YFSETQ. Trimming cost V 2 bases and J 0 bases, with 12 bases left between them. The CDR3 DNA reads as TGCGCCAGCAGCTTAAAAGACGGATTCTCTGGAAACACCATATATTTT. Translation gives CASSLKDGFSGNTIYF.

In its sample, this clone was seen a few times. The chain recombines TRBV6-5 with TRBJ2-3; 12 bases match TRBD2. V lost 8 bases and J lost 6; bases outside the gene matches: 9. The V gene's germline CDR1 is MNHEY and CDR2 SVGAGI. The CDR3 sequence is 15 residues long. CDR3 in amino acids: CASRASGGGGDTQYF. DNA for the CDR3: TGTGCCAGCCGCGCTAGCGGGGGGGGCGGGGATACGCAGTATTTT.

The CDR3 loop is CAISETSGGYNEQFF. The DNA of the CDR3 is TGTGCCATCAGTGAGACTAGCGGGGGCTACAATGAGCAGTTCTTC. The chain combines TRBV10-3 with TRBJ2-1; the match to TRBD2 covers 11 bases. Germline CDR1 is ENHRY and CDR2 is SYGVKD. The CDR3 loop spans 15 amino acids. V gave up 2 bases and J gave up 3 bases; unmatched junction bases: 0.

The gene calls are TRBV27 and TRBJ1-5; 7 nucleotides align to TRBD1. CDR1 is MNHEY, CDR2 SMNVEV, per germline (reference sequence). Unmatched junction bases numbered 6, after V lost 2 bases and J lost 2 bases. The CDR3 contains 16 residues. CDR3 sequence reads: CASSLKGANGNQPQHF. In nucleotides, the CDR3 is TGTGCCAGCAGTTTAAAGGGGGCGAACGGCAATCAGCCCCAGCATTTT.

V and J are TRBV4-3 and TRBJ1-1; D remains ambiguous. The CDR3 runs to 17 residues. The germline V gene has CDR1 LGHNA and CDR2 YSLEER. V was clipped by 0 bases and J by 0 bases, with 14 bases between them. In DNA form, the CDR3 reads TGCGCCAGCAGCCAAGATTTAGGCCTAACCCTGAACACTGAAGCTTTCTTT. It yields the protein CASSQDLGLTLNTEAFF.

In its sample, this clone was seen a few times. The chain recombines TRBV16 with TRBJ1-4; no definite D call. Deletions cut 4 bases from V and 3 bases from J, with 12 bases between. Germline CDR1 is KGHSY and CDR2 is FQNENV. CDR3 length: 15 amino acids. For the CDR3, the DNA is TGTGCCAGCAGCCGCCGGACTGCCTCTAATGAAAAACTGTTTTTT. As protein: CASSRRTASNEKLFF.

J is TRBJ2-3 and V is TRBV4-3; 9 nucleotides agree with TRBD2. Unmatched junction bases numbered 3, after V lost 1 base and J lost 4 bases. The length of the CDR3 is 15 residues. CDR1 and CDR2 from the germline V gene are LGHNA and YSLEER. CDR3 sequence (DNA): TGCGCCAGCAGCCAAGGGATAGCGGGGGCAGATACGCAGTATTTT. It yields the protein CASSQGIAGADTQYF.

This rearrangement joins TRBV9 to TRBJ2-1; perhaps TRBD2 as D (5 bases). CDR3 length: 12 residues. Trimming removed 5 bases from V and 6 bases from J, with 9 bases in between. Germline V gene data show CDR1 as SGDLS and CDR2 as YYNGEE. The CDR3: CASSNAGNEQFF. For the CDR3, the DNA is TGTGCCAGCAGTAACGCGGGCAATGAGCAGTTCTTC.

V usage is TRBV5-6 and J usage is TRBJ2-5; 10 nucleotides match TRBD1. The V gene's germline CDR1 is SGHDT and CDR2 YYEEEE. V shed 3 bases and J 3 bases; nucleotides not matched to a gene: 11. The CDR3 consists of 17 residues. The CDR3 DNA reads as TGTGCCAGCAGCTCTCCTCGAGACAGGGGGCAGAAAGAGACCCAGTACTTC. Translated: CASSSPRDRGQKETQYF.

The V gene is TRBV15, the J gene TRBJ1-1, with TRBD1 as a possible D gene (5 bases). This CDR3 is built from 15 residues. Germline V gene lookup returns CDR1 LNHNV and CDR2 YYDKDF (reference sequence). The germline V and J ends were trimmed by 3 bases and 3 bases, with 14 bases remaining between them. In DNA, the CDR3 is TGTGCCACCAGCAGTCCTAGGGACGGGGACACTGAAGCTTTCTTT. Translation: CATSSPRDGDTEAFF.

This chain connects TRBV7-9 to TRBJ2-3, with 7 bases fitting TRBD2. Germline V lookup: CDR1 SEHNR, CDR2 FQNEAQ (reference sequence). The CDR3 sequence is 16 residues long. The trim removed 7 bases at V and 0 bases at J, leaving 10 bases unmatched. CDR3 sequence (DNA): TGTGCCAGCATAGTGGCCAGGGAGGGGAGCACAGATACGCAGTATTTT. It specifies CASIVAREGSTDTQYF. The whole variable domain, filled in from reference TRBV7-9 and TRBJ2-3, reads DTGVSQNPRHKITKRGQNVTFRCDPISEHNRLYWYRQTLGQGPEFLTYFQNEAQLEKSRLLSDRFSAERPKGSFSTLEIQRTEQGDSAMYLCASIVAREGSTDTQYFGPGTRLTVL.

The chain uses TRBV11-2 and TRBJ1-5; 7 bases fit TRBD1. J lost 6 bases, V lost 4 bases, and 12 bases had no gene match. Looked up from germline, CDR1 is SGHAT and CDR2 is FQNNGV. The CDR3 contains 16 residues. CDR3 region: CASSSGATGVGQPQHF. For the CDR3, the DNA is TGTGCCAGCAGCTCCGGGGCTACAGGGGTAGGTCAGCCCCAGCATTTT.

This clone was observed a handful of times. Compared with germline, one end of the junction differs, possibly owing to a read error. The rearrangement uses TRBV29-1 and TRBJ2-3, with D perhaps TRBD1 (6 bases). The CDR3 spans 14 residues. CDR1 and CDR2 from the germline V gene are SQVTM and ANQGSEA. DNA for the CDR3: TGCAGCGTTGAGTTAGGGGGAATCACATATACGCAGTATTTT. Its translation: CSVELGGITYTQYF.

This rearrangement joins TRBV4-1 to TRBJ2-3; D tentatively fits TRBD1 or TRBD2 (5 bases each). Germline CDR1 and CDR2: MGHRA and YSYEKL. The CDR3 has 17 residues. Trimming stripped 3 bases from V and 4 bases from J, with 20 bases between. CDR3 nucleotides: TGCGCCAGCAGCCAGTACCTCCGGGACGAGGCGGCAGATACGCAGTATTTT. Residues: CASSQYLRDEAADTQYF.

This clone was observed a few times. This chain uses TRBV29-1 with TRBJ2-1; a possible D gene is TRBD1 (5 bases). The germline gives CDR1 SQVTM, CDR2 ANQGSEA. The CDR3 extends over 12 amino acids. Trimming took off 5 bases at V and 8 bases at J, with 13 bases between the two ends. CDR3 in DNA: TGCAGCGTTTTTATTCAGGGCGATGAGCAGTTCTTC. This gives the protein CSVFIQGDEQFF.

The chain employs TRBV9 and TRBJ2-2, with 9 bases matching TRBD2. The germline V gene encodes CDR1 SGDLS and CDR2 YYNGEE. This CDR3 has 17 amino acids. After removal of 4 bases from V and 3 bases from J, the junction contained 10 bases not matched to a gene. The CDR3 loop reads CASSPRLAGPYTGELFF. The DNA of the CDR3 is TGTGCCAGCAGCCCCCGGCTAGCGGGGCCGTACACCGGGGAGCTGTTTTTT.

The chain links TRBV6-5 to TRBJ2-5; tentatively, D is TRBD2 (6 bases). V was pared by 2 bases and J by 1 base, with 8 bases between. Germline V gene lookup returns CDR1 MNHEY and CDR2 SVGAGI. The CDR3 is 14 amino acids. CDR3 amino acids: CASSYRGSQETQYF. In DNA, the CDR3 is TGTGCCAGCAGTTACCGGGGGAGCCAAGAGACCCAGTACTTC.

The CDR3 region has the DNA TGTGCCAGCAGCTTGATGGGGAATGAGCAGTTCTTC. Its translation: CASSLMGNEQFF. The chain recombines TRBV5-6 with TRBJ2-1; D gene unclear. Looked up from germline, CDR1 is SGHDT and CDR2 is YYEEEE. The CDR3 sequence is 12 residues long. Trimming pared 1 base from V and 7 bases from J, leaving 6 bases between.